What follows are 18 T cell receptor beta chains derived from one specimen sequenced in a study of blood T cell repertoires in COVID-19. The repertoire was sequenced with immunoSEQ multiplex PCR; TCRdb's copy has only in-frame clones and lacks some. The repertoire holds 140,000 to 150,000 clones, about three quarters seen once, with more than 1.5% in the top ten. Sequencing was done on a sample of peripheral blood. The source is a woman in her sixties or seventies with acute or convalescent COVID-19.

The CDR3 is CASSLPGTSGPYEQYF. The CDR3 nucleotides read TGTGCCAGCAGTTTGCCCGGGACTAGCGGACCCTACGAGCAGTACTTC. This chain connects TRBV28 to TRBJ2-7; the match to TRBD2 covers 11 bases. CDR3 length equals 16 residues. J gave up 2 bases and V 3 bases, and 6 bases lay outside the gene matches. CDR1 MDHEN and CDR2 SYDVKM come from the germline V gene.

J is TRBJ1-2 and V is TRBV19; 10 nucleotides agree with TRBD1. The CDR3 runs 15 residues. Trimming removed 3 bases from V and 4 bases from J; junction bases left unmatched: 5. From germline, CDR1 is LNHDA and CDR2 SQIVND (reference sequence). CDR3 sequence: CASSIRGQGGYGYTF. CDR3 in DNA: TGTGCCAGTAGTATTCGTGGACAGGGGGGCTATGGCTACACCTTC.

This clone was observed a few times. DNA of the CDR3: TGCGCCAGCAGCTTTAACCAGGGGGGTGAAGCTTTCTTT. Amino acid sequence: CASSFNQGGEAFF. The genes are TRBV5-1 and TRBJ1-1, with 7 bases aligning to TRBD1. CDR1 SGHRS and CDR2 YFSETQ come from the germline V gene. The V and J ends lost 2 bases and 7 bases, in that order; junction bases with no gene match: 5. This CDR3 spans 13 amino acids.

The chain joins TRBV18 to TRBJ2-1; the D gene is possibly TRBD1 (5 bases). CDR1 is KGHSH, CDR2 LQKENI, per germline. The CDR3 is 15 amino acids. The germline V and J ends were trimmed by 0 bases and 4 bases, with 10 bases remaining between them. The CDR3 here is CASSPPQTVYNEQFF. Written as DNA, the CDR3 is TGTGCCAGCTCACCACCCCAGACAGTGTACAATGAGCAGTTCTTC.

The chain combines TRBV7-8 with TRBJ2-3, with 7 positions matching TRBD2. This CDR3 region has 13 residues. V shed 1 base and J 8 bases; nucleotides not matched to a gene: 3. CDR1 is SGHVS, CDR2 FQNEAQ, per germline. The CDR3 bases are TGTGCCAGCAGCTTAGAAGGCGGGAGTACGCAGTATTTT. It translates to CASSLEGGSTQYF.

The J gene is TRBJ2-3, the V gene TRBV11-2, with TRBD2 matching over 9 bases. In germline, CDR1 is SGHAT, CDR2 FQNNGV. The CDR3 contains 15 residues. The trim removed 5 bases at V and 2 bases at J, leaving 5 bases unmatched. CDR3 sequence (DNA): TGTGCCAGCAGCACCGGGACTAGCTTCACAGATACGCAGTATTTT. Protein sequence: CASSTGTSFTDTQYF.

The chain couples TRBV5-6 to TRBJ1-5; 7 bases line up with TRBD1. V lost 1 base to trimming and J lost 0 bases; unmatched junction nucleotides: 4. Germline CDR1 is SGHDT and CDR2 is YYEEEE. The CDR3 is 16 amino acids. The CDR3 DNA is TGTGCCAGCAGCTTGAACAGGGGAAATAGCAATCAGCCCCAGCATTTT. It yields the protein CASSLNRGNSNQPQHF.

The rearrangement joins TRBV9 to TRBJ1-1; D remains unclear. Between the trimmed V and J ends, which lost 4 bases and 0 bases, there was a span of 7 bases. The germline V gene encodes CDR1 SGDLS and CDR2 YYNGEE. This CDR3 has 13 amino acids. CDR3 sequence (DNA): TGTGCCAGCAGCATAACAGTGAACACTGAAGCTTTCTTT. It yields the protein CASSITVNTEAFF.

This rearrangement joins TRBV27 to TRBJ2-1; 8 bases line up with TRBD2. The junction had 7 bases not matched to a gene; V was cut back by 6 bases and J by 6 bases. Germline-derived CDR1 and CDR2 are MNHEY and SMNVEV (reference sequence). This CDR3 is built from 14 residues. Written as DNA, the CDR3 is TGTGCCAGCAGGGCGGGAGGCTTCCTCAATGAGCAGTTCTTC. It specifies CASRAGGFLNEQFF.

This sequence joins TRBV18 and TRBJ2-7, with TRBD2 as a possible D gene (5 bases). This CDR3 has 13 amino acids. The V end was cut by 10 bases, the J end by 5 bases, with 18 bases between. Germline CDR1 KGHSH, CDR2 LQKENI. CDR3 sequence: CATSVREFNEQYF. The CDR3 DNA sequence: TGTGCCACCTCGGTAAGGGAGTTCAACGAGCAGTACTTC.

The chain employs TRBV30 and TRBJ1-1; D perhaps matches TRBD1 (6 bases). The CDR3 has 13 amino acids. The germline gives CDR1 GTSNPN, CDR2 SVGIG (reference sequence). The germline V and J ends were trimmed by 2 bases and 1 base, with 8 bases remaining between them. CDR3 nucleotides: TGTGCCTGGAGTCGACAGGCGAACACTGAAGCTTTCTTT. The encoded protein is CAWSRQANTEAFF.

This clone was found once. J is TRBJ2-1 and V is TRBV19; TRBD2 matches at 10 bases. CDR3 length equals 15 residues. Germline V CDR1 and CDR2: LNHDA, SQIVND (reference sequence). Trimming at V came to 7 bases and at J to 6 bases, leaving 9 bases not matched to a gene. CDR3 loop: CASTVGLAGVNEQFF. CDR3 bases: TGTGCCAGTACGGTAGGGCTAGCGGGAGTCAATGAGCAGTTCTTC.

This chain uses TRBV5-5 with TRBJ2-7, with no clear D. V dropped 2 bases and J dropped 2 bases, with 14 bases sitting between them. The length of the CDR3 is 15 residues. The germline CDR1 and CDR2 sequences are SGHKS and YYEKEE (reference sequence). CDR3 sequence reads: CASSLKPPSAYEQYF. CDR3 DNA: TGTGCCAGCAGCTTAAAACCCCCGTCGGCCTACGAGCAGTACTTC.

J is TRBJ1-5 and V is TRBV19, with a weak D call TRBD1 (6 bases). CDR1 and CDR2 from the germline V gene are LNHDA and SQIVND (reference sequence). V was shortened by 11 bases and J by 5 bases, with 16 bases between the two germline ends. The length of the CDR3 is 13 residues. CDR3 amino acids: CAGGAGNDQPQHF. The CDR3 DNA sequence: TGTGCCGGGGGGGCAGGGAACGATCAGCCCCAGCATTTT. Using reference TRBV19 and TRBJ1-5 for the parts outside the CDR3, the full variable domain is DGGITQSPKYLFRKEGQNVTLSCEQNLNHDAMYWYRQDPGQGLRLIYYSQIVNDFQKGDIAEGYSVSREKKESFPLTVTSAQKNPTAFYLCAGGAGNDQPQHFGDGTRLSIL.

This clone was detected only a few times. The chain employs TRBV18 and TRBJ2-7; 10 bases fit TRBD2. V was pared by 2 bases and J by 6 bases, with 7 bases of the junction left unmatched. Germline V gives CDR1 KGHSH, CDR2 LQKENI. This CDR3 has 15 amino acids. The CDR3 nucleotides are TGTGCCAGCTCACCAACTAGCGGGGTTCCAAGCGAGCAGTACTTC. It is translated as CASSPTSGVPSEQYF.

V and J are TRBV9 and TRBJ2-1; no clear D. The germline V gene has CDR1 SGDLS and CDR2 YYNGEE. This CDR3 region has 14 residues. Between the trimmed V and J ends, which lost 4 bases and 7 bases, there was a span of 15 bases. CDR3 amino acids: CASSPRLVINEQFF. Written as DNA, the CDR3 is TGTGCCAGCAGCCCCCGCCTAGTCATTAATGAGCAGTTCTTC.

The chain links TRBV3-1 (or the pseudogene TRBV3-2) to TRBJ2-1; D not certain. This CDR3 is 16 amino acids long. In germline, CDR1 is LGHDT, CDR2 YNNKEL (reference sequence). The V end was cut by 0 bases, the J end by 1 base, with 10 bases between. In DNA, the CDR3 is TGTGCCAGCAGCCAAGAGGTGGGCCTTTCCTACAATGAGCAGTTCTTC. Translating gives CASSQEVGLSYNEQFF.

The genes are TRBV7-6 and TRBJ2-7; no clear D gene. CDR3 length: 14 amino acids. With 2 bases removed from V and 1 base from J, the gap between germline ends came to 9 bases. In germline, CDR1 is SGHVS, CDR2 FNYEAQ. Written as DNA, the CDR3 is TGTGCCAGCAGCTTAACTACCGAATCCTACGAGCAGTACTTC. As protein: CASSLTTESYEQYF.